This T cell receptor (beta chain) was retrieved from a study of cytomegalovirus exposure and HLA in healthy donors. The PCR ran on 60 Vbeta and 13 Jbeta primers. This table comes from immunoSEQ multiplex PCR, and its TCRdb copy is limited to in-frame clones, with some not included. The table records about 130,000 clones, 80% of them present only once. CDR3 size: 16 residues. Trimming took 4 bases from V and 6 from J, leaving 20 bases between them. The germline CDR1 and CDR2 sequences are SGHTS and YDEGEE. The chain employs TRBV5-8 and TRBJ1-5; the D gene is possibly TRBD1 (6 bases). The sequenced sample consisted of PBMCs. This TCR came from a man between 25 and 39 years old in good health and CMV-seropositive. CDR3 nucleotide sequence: TGTGCCAGCAGCCGTATTGGGGGCGGGCTGAGTCAGCCCCAGCATTTT. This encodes CASSRIGGGLSQPQHF.